This T cell receptor beta chain stems from a study of cytomegalovirus exposure and HLA in healthy donors. Study overall: Inside one of the first data releases sat 75 million to 100 million unique TCRs taken from HLA-typed donors.

Both 60 Vbeta primers and 13 Jbeta primers went into the PCR. Profiled with immunoSEQ multiplex PCR; TCRdb holds only in-frame clones, not every one. The sample has some 150,000 clones; over 60% are singletons. The V segment lost 7 bases and the J segment 7 bases; nucleotides outside the gene matches: 13. The CDR3 has 15 amino acids. Germline values: CDR1 SGHRS, CDR2 YFSETQ. The V call is TRBV5-1, the J call TRBJ1-2, with TRBD1 matching over 10 bases. The receptor was isolated from a woman aged 45 to 65 in good health and CMV-seronegative. Sequenced: PBMCs. The CDR3 nucleotides read TGCGCCAGCGATTACTACGGGACAGGGGATGGTGGCTACACCTTC. Encoded protein: CASDYYGTGDGGYTF.